The following is a T cell receptor (beta chain) sequence with its context. Germline V CDR1 and CDR2: MGHRA, YSYEKL. Germline trimming cut 4 bases from V and 0 bases from J; bases unmatched to any gene: 8. The CDR3 runs to 18 residues. These data originate in a study of blood T cell repertoires in COVID-19. Clones were sequenced by immunoSEQ multiplex PCR, and TCRdb holds only the in-frame ones, with some missing. The sample records 180,000 or so clones, 80% to 90% being singletons. Specimen: peripheral blood. The TCR comes from a man aged 60 to 69 with acute or convalescent COVID-19. This chain connects TRBV4-1 to TRBJ1-4; 10 nucleotides agree with TRBD1. The CDR3 region is CASSPWDRGAATNEKLFF. CDR3 DNA: TGCGCCAGCAGCCCTTGGGACAGGGGAGCCGCAACTAATGAAAAACTGTTTTTT.